A selection of T cell receptor beta chains follows, all from one sample in a study of control samples from healthy donors and cancer patients. Generated by immunoSEQ multiplex PCR, the TCRdb table keeps only in-frame clones and is missing some. Of under 150,000 clones in the sample, about nine tenths were seen once. Sequences were obtained from blood. All receptors come from a man aged 35 to 55 in good health. Each CDR3 is given with its conserved first and last residue. Each record gives: D gene, V gene, J gene, clone size, CDR3 protein, CDR3 DNA. D genes are given only for firm matches. The size field is filled for only some rows; it gives once, few, many or a size class.

d_gene: TRBD1
v_gene: TRBV7-2
j_gene: TRBJ1-5
abundance: .
CDR3aa: CASSLEGGASQPQHF
CDR3nt: TGTGCCAGCAGCTTGGAAGGGGGCGCGAGTCAGCCCCAGCATTTT

d_gene: TRBD1
v_gene: TRBV5-8
j_gene: TRBJ1-3
abundance: medium-sized
CDR3aa: CASSSDRVPGNTIYF
CDR3nt: TGTGCCAGCAGCTCTGACAGGGTCCCTGGAAACACCATATATTTT

d_gene: .
v_gene: TRBV2
j_gene: TRBJ1-6
abundance: .
CDR3aa: CASVGAGSSYNSPLHF
CDR3nt: TGTGCCAGCGTCGGAGCCGGGAGCTCCTATAATTCACCCCTCCACTTT

d_gene: .
v_gene: TRBV10-3
j_gene: TRBJ1-4
abundance: .
CDR3aa: CAISAGAAEKLFF
CDR3nt: TGTGCCATCAGTGCAGGGGCGGCTGAAAAACTGTTTTTT

d_gene: .
v_gene: TRBV4-1
j_gene: TRBJ1-6
abundance: .
CDR3aa: CASSRRGGEGNSPLHF
CDR3nt: TGCGCCAGCAGCAGACGGGGAGGGGAGGGTAATTCACCCCTCCACTTT

d_gene: .
v_gene: TRBV18
j_gene: TRBJ1-5
abundance: .
CDR3aa: CASSPLRGRPQHF
CDR3nt: TGTGCCAGCTCACCACTAAGGGGCCGGCCCCAGCATTTT

d_gene: .
v_gene: TRBV27
j_gene: TRBJ2-3
abundance: once
CDR3aa: CASPGSTDTQYF
CDR3nt: TGTGCCAGCCCCGGAAGCACAGATACGCAGTATTTT

d_gene: TRBD1
v_gene: TRBV9
j_gene: TRBJ1-5
abundance: .
CDR3aa: CASSPGQGINQPQHF
CDR3nt: TGTGCCAGCAGCCCCGGACAGGGGATCAATCAGCCCCAGCATTTT

d_gene: .
v_gene: TRBV2
j_gene: TRBJ2-7
abundance: once
CDR3aa: CASSGREHHEQYF
CDR3nt: TGTGCCAGCAGTGGCAGGGAGCATCACGAGCAGTACTTC

d_gene: .
v_gene: TRBV15
j_gene: TRBJ1-3
abundance: .
CDR3aa: CASRTGITGNTIYF
CDR3nt: TGTGCCAGTAGAACAGGGATCACTGGAAACACCATATATTTT

d_gene: .
v_gene: TRBV30
j_gene: TRBJ1-2
abundance: .
CDR3aa: CAWSPARGGRYTF
CDR3nt: TGTGCCTGGAGTCCGGCCAGGGGTGGGCGCTACACCTTC

d_gene: TRBD2
v_gene: TRBV5-4
j_gene: TRBJ2-1
abundance: .
CDR3aa: CASSPIAGGTYNEQFF
CDR3nt: TGTGCCAGCAGCCCCATAGCGGGGGGTACCTACAATGAGCAGTTCTTC

d_gene: .
v_gene: TRBV29-1
j_gene: TRBJ1-2
abundance: .
CDR3aa: CSVLDRQSNYGYTF
CDR3nt: TGCAGCGTTCTCGACAGGCAAAGTAACTATGGCTACACCTTC

d_gene: .
v_gene: TRBV7-9
j_gene: TRBJ2-7
abundance: .
CDR3aa: CASSFSRGRLSYEQYF
CDR3nt: TGTGCCAGCAGCTTCAGCAGGGGAAGGCTCTCCTACGAGCAGTACTTC

d_gene: .
v_gene: TRBV27
j_gene: TRBJ2-4
abundance: .
CDR3aa: CARRTVSAKNIQYF
CDR3nt: TGTGCCAGGCGGACAGTCTCAGCCAAAAACATTCAGTACTTC

d_gene: TRBD1
v_gene: TRBV6-2/TRBV6-3
j_gene: TRBJ1-1
abundance: once
CDR3aa: CASSYGLWGQENTEAFF
CDR3nt: TGTGCCAGCAGTTACGGGTTATGGGGACAGGAGAACACTGAAGCTTTCTTT

d_gene: .
v_gene: TRBV19
j_gene: TRBJ1-5
abundance: .
CDR3aa: CASSIDRGGNQPQHF
CDR3nt: TGTGCCAGTAGTATAGACAGGGGAGGCAATCAGCCCCAGCATTTT

d_gene: .
v_gene: TRBV28
j_gene: TRBJ1-3
abundance: .
CDR3aa: CASSSHEGGNTIYF
CDR3nt: TGTGCCAGCAGTTCCCATGAGGGAGGAAACACCATATATTTT

d_gene: TRBD2
v_gene: TRBV30
j_gene: TRBJ2-5
abundance: .
CDR3aa: CAWRLAGTETQYF
CDR3nt: TGTGCCTGGAGACTAGCGGGGACAGAGACCCAGTACTTC

d_gene: .
v_gene: TRBV25-1
j_gene: TRBJ1-2
abundance: .
CDR3aa: CASSESRRSNYGYTF
CDR3nt: TGTGCCAGCAGTGAATCCCGCAGGTCTAACTATGGCTACACCTTC

d_gene: .
v_gene: TRBV5-6
j_gene: TRBJ1-4
abundance: .
CDR3aa: CASSLTGSEKLFF
CDR3nt: TGTGCCAGCAGCTTGACAGGGAGTGAAAAACTGTTTTTT

d_gene: TRBD1
v_gene: TRBV6-1
j_gene: TRBJ1-1
abundance: .
CDR3aa: CASSEEDRMNTEAFF
CDR3nt: TGTGCCAGCAGTGAAGAGGACAGGATGAACACTGAAGCTTTCTTT

d_gene: .
v_gene: TRBV25-1
j_gene: TRBJ2-7
abundance: few
CDR3aa: CASSESGRGEEQYF
CDR3nt: TGTGCCAGCAGTGAATCAGGCAGGGGTGAGGAGCAGTACTTC

d_gene: .
v_gene: TRBV7-9
j_gene: TRBJ2-1
abundance: .
CDR3aa: CASSLLPAEFF
CDR3nt: TGTGCCAGCAGCTTACTCCCTGCGGAGTTCTTC

d_gene: .
v_gene: TRBV6-2/TRBV6-3
j_gene: TRBJ1-2
abundance: .
CDR3aa: CASSYVGEFGYTF
CDR3nt: TGTGCCAGCAGTTACGTGGGGGAATTTGGCTACACCTTC

d_gene: TRBD2
v_gene: TRBV9
j_gene: TRBJ2-3
abundance: .
CDR3aa: CASSVASRGGTDTQYF
CDR3nt: TGTGCCAGCAGCGTAGCCTCGCGGGGGGGCACAGATACGCAGTATTTT

d_gene: .
v_gene: TRBV5-7
j_gene: TRBJ1-4
abundance: .
CDR3aa: CASSLAQREKLFF
CDR3nt: TGTGCCAGCAGCTTGGCGCAGAGAGAAAAACTGTTTTTT

d_gene: .
v_gene: TRBV30
j_gene: TRBJ1-5
abundance: .
CDR3aa: CAWSRGPNQPQHF
CDR3nt: TGTGCCTGGAGTCGAGGACCTAATCAGCCCCAGCATTTT

d_gene: .
v_gene: TRBV4-1
j_gene: TRBJ1-4
abundance: .
CDR3aa: CASSPPTGREKLFF
CDR3nt: TGCGCCAGCAGCCCCCCCACGGGAAGAGAAAAACTGTTTTTT

d_gene: TRBD1
v_gene: TRBV19
j_gene: TRBJ2-3
abundance: .
CDR3aa: CASSIQGADTQYF
CDR3nt: TGTGCCAGTAGTATACAGGGGGCAGATACGCAGTATTTT

d_gene: .
v_gene: TRBV18
j_gene: TRBJ1-6
abundance: .
CDR3aa: CASSAGVESSSPLHF
CDR3nt: TGTGCCAGCTCTGCAGGGGTGGAGAGTTCTTCACCCCTCCACTTT

d_gene: .
v_gene: TRBV12-3/TRBV12-4
j_gene: TRBJ1-1
abundance: .
CDR3aa: CASSLGGNTEAFF
CDR3nt: TGTGCCAGCAGTTTAGGAGGGAACACTGAAGCTTTCTTT

d_gene: .
v_gene: TRBV19
j_gene: TRBJ1-1
abundance: .
CDR3aa: CASSSPAGYTEAFF
CDR3nt: TGTGCCAGTAGTTCGCCCGCAGGGTACACTGAAGCTTTCTTT

d_gene: TRBD1
v_gene: TRBV24-1
j_gene: TRBJ2-5
abundance: once
CDR3aa: CATRAGQGGETQYF
CDR3nt: TGTGCCACCAGAGCCGGACAGGGCGGAGAGACCCAGTACTTC

d_gene: TRBD1
v_gene: TRBV7-2
j_gene: TRBJ1-2
abundance: .
CDR3aa: CASSGYRTGNYGYTF
CDR3nt: TGTGCCAGCAGCGGATATAGGACAGGCAACTATGGCTACACCTTC

d_gene: .
v_gene: TRBV6-5
j_gene: TRBJ1-5
abundance: .
CDR3aa: CASQGPGISNQPQHF
CDR3nt: TGTGCCAGCCAAGGTCCGGGGATATCCAATCAGCCCCAGCATTTT

d_gene: TRBD1
v_gene: TRBV6-2/TRBV6-3
j_gene: TRBJ1-6
abundance: .
CDR3aa: CASSYLRTGERPLHF
CDR3nt: TGTGCCAGCAGTTACCTCCGGACAGGGGAACGCCCCCTCCACTTT

d_gene: .
v_gene: TRBV19
j_gene: TRBJ1-2
abundance: .
CDR3aa: CASSMMTVNHTF
CDR3nt: TGTGCCAGTAGTATGATGACCGTCAATCACACCTTC

d_gene: .
v_gene: TRBV19
j_gene: TRBJ1-5
abundance: .
CDR3aa: CASSVQGRSNQPQHF
CDR3nt: TGTGCCAGTAGTGTTCAGGGTCGAAGCAATCAGCCCCAGCATTTT

d_gene: TRBD1
v_gene: TRBV30
j_gene: TRBJ1-1
abundance: once
CDR3aa: CAWSPGQQAFF
CDR3nt: TGTGCCTGGAGCCCGGGACAGCAAGCTTTCTTT

d_gene: .
v_gene: TRBV11-2
j_gene: TRBJ1-1
abundance: once
CDR3aa: CASGLGTNTEAFF
CDR3nt: TGTGCCAGCGGGCTGGGGACGAACACTGAAGCTTTCTTT

d_gene: .
v_gene: TRBV5-4
j_gene: TRBJ2-1
abundance: few
CDR3aa: CASSLGDSNEQFF
CDR3nt: TGTGCCAGCAGCTTAGGGGACTCCAATGAGCAGTTCTTC

d_gene: .
v_gene: TRBV6-5
j_gene: TRBJ1-2
abundance: .
CDR3aa: CASRAAGLYGYTF
CDR3nt: TGTGCCAGCAGGGCTGCAGGGTTATATGGCTACACCTTC

d_gene: TRBD1
v_gene: TRBV5-1
j_gene: TRBJ2-1
abundance: .
CDR3aa: CASSSGTGGEHEQFF
CDR3nt: TGCGCCAGCAGCTCCGGGACAGGGGGTGAACATGAGCAGTTCTTC

d_gene: .
v_gene: TRBV9
j_gene: TRBJ2-3
abundance: .
CDR3aa: CASSVAPSLGDTQYF
CDR3nt: TGTGCCAGCAGCGTAGCCCCCTCACTGGGAGATACGCAGTATTTT

d_gene: TRBD1
v_gene: TRBV7-2
j_gene: TRBJ1-4
abundance: few
CDR3aa: CASSPGQPNEKLFF
CDR3nt: TGTGCCAGCAGCCCGGGACAGCCGAATGAAAAACTGTTTTTT